The 16 T cell receptor beta chains reported below all come from one sample, sequenced in a study of OX40 agonist ivuxolimab in advanced cancers. Clones were sequenced by immunoSEQ multiplex PCR, and TCRdb holds only the in-frame ones, with some missing. The table lists some 19,000 clones, 70% to 90% of them singletons, with 50% in the top ten. The input for sequencing was CD4+ or CD8+ T cells sorted from blood, taken in a trial of the OX40 agonist ivuxolimab. The receptors stem from an adult with an advanced solid tumor such as melanoma, head and neck, liver or kidney cancer.

This clone was seen only once. In the same sample, other DNA sequences code for this CDR3. This rearrangement joins TRBV4-2 to TRBJ2-7; a weak D match, TRBD1 (6 bases). CDR1 and CDR2 from the germline V gene are LGHNA and YNFKEQ. With 4 bases removed from V and 2 bases from J, the gap between germline ends came to 6 bases. The CDR3 runs 12 residues. The CDR3: CASSPGAYEQYF. The CDR3 nucleotides are TGTGCCAGCAGCCCAGGGGCCTACGAGCAGTACTTC.

The chain recombines TRBV11-2 with TRBJ2-7, with TRBD1 matching 11 bases. This CDR3 has 15 amino acids. Trimming cost V 2 bases and J 5 bases; bases outside gene matches: 5. Germline V gene sequence: CDR1 SGHAT, CDR2 FQNNGV. CDR3 in DNA: TGTGCCAGCAGCTTATATGGACAGGGGGCTAACGAGCAGTACTTC. It is translated as CASSLYGQGANEQYF.

This rearrangement joins TRBV9 to TRBJ2-7, with TRBD2 matching 10 bases. The CDR3 consists of 16 residues. Trimming took 3 bases from V and 3 from J; bases not matched to a gene: 9. The germline V gene encodes CDR1 SGDLS and CDR2 YYNGEE. The CDR3 nucleotides read TGTGCCAGCAGCGCCTCAGGGGGACTAGCGAGCTACGAGCAGTACTTC. Protein: CASSASGGLASYEQYF.

The rearrangement uses TRBV6-5 and TRBJ2-2, with D perhaps TRBD2 (5 bases). The CDR3 consists of 15 residues. From germline, CDR1 is MNHEY and CDR2 SVGAGI. V dropped 6 bases and J dropped 2 bases, with 13 bases sitting between them. In nucleotides, the CDR3 is TGTGCCAGCAGGGGCGGGCGAACAAACACCGGGGAGCTGTTTTTT. Protein product: CASRGGRTNTGELFF.

This clone was observed once. The V and J genes are TRBV7-8 and TRBJ2-3, with D uncertain. From germline, CDR1 is SGHVS and CDR2 FQNEAQ. Trimming left V 1 base short and J 0 bases short, with 11 bases between. There are 16 residues in the CDR3. This chain's CDR3 is CASSLGSPLSTDTQYF. The CDR3 nucleotides are TGTGCCAGCAGCTTAGGGAGCCCTCTTAGCACAGATACGCAGTATTTT.

The genes are TRBV9 and TRBJ1-4; 10 positions match TRBD1. V gave up 3 bases and J gave up 2 bases; unmatched junction bases: 1. CDR3 length: 15 amino acids. Germline CDR1 and CDR2: SGDLS and YYNGEE. In nucleotides, the CDR3 is TGTGCCAGCAGCGGGACAGGGGGGACTAATGAAAAACTGTTTTTT. This gives the protein CASSGTGGTNEKLFF. Filled out from reference TRBV9 and TRBJ1-4, the complete variable domain reads DSGVTQTPKHLITATGQRVTLRCSPRSGDLSVYWYQQSLDQGLQFLIQYYNGEERAKGNILERFSAQQFPDLHSELNLSSLELGDSALYFCASSGTGGTNEKLFFGSGTQLSVL.

This chain joins TRBV28 and TRBJ1-2, with D maybe TRBD1 (5 bases). Germline loops: CDR1 MDHEN, CDR2 SYDVKM. CDR3 size: 17 residues. The V end lost 3 bases, the J end lost 3 bases, and 20 bases lay between the germline ends. In nucleotides, the CDR3 is TGTGCCAGCAGTTTGACCCGTGATGGGGCACGGGACTATGGCTACACCTTC. Encoded protein: CASSLTRDGARDYGYTF.

This chain joins TRBV14 and TRBJ1-1; TRBD1 matches at 7 bases. The CDR3 is made up of 15 amino acids. In germline, CDR1 is SGHDN, CDR2 FVKESK. V lost 2 bases to trimming and J lost 4 bases; unmatched junction nucleotides: 7. Written as DNA, the CDR3 is TGTGCCAGCAGCCAACCAAGGGGGCGCGTCACTGAAGCTTTCTTT. Its translation is CASSQPRGRVTEAFF.

V is TRBV9 and J is TRBJ2-1; the D call may be TRBD1 or TRBD2 (6 bases each). This CDR3 has 17 amino acids. CDR1 is SGDLS, CDR2 YYNGEE, per germline. Trimming stripped 4 bases from V and 2 bases from J, with 19 bases between. For the CDR3, the DNA is TGTGCCAGCAGCTCAGCCGTGGGGGGCAATCCCTACAATGAGCAGTTCTTC. Its protein is CASSSAVGGNPYNEQFF.

The chain couples TRBV6-5 to TRBJ2-7; TRBD1 matches at 7 bases. J was trimmed by 3 bases and V by 5 bases; bases with no gene match: 7. This CDR3 is 14 amino acids long. Germline CDR1 and CDR2: MNHEY and SVGAGI. CDR3 sequence reads: CASSQGQAYYEQYF. The DNA for the CDR3 is TGTGCCAGCAGTCAAGGACAGGCCTACTACGAGCAGTACTTC.

The chain recombines TRBV29-1 with TRBJ2-1; D gene unclear. The germline V gene has CDR1 SQVTM and CDR2 ANQGSEA. The CDR3 is made up of 11 amino acids. Trimming cost V 7 bases and J 5 bases, with 9 bases left between them. CDR3 loop: CSAPQHNEQFF. CDR3 nucleotide sequence: TGCAGCGCACCCCAGCACAATGAGCAGTTCTTC.

The chain combines TRBV20-1 with TRBJ2-7; D unclear. The CDR3 covers 11 residues. CDR1 and CDR2 from the germline V gene are DFQATT and SNEGSKA (reference sequence). V was clipped by 6 bases and J by 3 bases, with 9 bases between them. The CDR3 nucleotides read TGCAGTGCCTCAAGAGACTACGAGCAGTACTTC. It codes for CSASRDYEQYF.

The genes are TRBV4-1 and TRBJ2-7; D could derive from TRBD1 or TRBD2 (5 bases each). Looked up from germline, CDR1 is MGHRA and CDR2 is YSYEKL. V was shortened by 1 base and J by 7 bases, with 23 bases between the two germline ends. The CDR3 consists of 17 residues. CDR3 coding DNA: TGCGCCAGCAGCCAAGTAACAGCCGGGACCTATACGTGGGAGCAGTACTTC. It codes for CASSQVTAGTYTWEQYF.

This clone is termed medium-sized. The J gene is TRBJ1-1, the V gene TRBV15, with 7 bases matching TRBD1. J gave up 3 bases and V 0 bases, and 1 base lay outside the gene matches. This CDR3 is 14 amino acids long. Germline V gene sequence: CDR1 LNHNV, CDR2 YYDKDF (reference sequence). The CDR3 nucleotides are TGTGCCACCAGCAGAGATGGGACAGACACTGAAGCTTTCTTT. Its translation: CATSRDGTDTEAFF.

The chain recombines TRBV27 with TRBJ1-1; D is uncertain. Germline values: CDR1 MNHEY, CDR2 SMNVEV (reference sequence). CDR3 length: 12 residues. Between the trimmed V and J ends, which lost 6 bases and 1 base, there was a span of 6 bases. CDR3 DNA sequence: TGTGCCAGCAGCCCCGAGAACACTGAAGCTTTCTTT. This encodes CASSPENTEAFF.

This clone was seen a single time. This chain joins TRBV30 and TRBJ1-6; D uncertain. The V end was cut by 3 bases, the J end by 11 bases, with 11 bases between. CDR3 length equals 12 residues. Germline V CDR1 and CDR2: GTSNPN, SVGIG (reference sequence). CDR3 protein: CAWSPGPPPLHF. As DNA, the CDR3 is TGTGCCTGGAGCCCCGGACCCCCACCCCTCCACTTT.